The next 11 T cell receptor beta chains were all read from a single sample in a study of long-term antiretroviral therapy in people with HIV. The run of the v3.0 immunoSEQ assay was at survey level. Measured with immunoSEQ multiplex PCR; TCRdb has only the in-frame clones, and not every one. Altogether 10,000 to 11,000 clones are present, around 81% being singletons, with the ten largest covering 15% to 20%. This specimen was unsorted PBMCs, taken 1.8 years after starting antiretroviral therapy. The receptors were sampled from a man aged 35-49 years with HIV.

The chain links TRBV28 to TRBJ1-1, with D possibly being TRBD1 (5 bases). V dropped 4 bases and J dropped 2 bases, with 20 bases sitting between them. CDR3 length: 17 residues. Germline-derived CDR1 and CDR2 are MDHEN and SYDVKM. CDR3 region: CASSSNSWGAINTEAFF. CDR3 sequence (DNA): TGTGCCAGCAGTTCAAATTCTTGGGGCGCGATCAACACTGAAGCTTTCTTT.

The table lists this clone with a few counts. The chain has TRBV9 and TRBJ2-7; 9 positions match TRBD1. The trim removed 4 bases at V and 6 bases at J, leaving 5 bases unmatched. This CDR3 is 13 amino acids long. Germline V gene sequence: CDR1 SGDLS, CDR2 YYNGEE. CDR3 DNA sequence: TGTGCCAGCAGCCTCACAGGGGGCGGCGAGCAGTACTTC. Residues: CASSLTGGGEQYF. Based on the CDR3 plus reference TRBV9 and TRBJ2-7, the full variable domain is DSGVTQTPKHLITATGQRVTLRCSPRSGDLSVYWYQQSLDQGLQFLIQYYNGEERAKGNILERFSAQQFPDLHSELNLSSLELGDSALYFCASSLTGGGEQYFGPGTRLTVT.

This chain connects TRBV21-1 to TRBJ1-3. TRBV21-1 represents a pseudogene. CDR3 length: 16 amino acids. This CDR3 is CASSGGTATLRNTIYF. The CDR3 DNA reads TGTGCCAGCAGCGGTGGGACGGCTACCTTGAGGAACACCATATATTTT.

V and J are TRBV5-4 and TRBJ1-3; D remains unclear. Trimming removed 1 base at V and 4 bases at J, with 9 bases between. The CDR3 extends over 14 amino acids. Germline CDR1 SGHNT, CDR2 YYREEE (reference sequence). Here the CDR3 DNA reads TGTGCCAGCAGCTTGCGTGGTTGGGGAAACACCATATATTTT. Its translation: CASSLRGWGNTIYF.

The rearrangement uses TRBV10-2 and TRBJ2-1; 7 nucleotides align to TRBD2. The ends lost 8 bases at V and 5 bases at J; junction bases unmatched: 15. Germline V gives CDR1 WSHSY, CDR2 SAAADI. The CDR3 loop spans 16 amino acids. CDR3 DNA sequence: TGCGCCAGCCGGGTAGCAATAGGGACTACCAACAATGAGCAGTTCTTC. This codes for CASRVAIGTTNNEQFF.

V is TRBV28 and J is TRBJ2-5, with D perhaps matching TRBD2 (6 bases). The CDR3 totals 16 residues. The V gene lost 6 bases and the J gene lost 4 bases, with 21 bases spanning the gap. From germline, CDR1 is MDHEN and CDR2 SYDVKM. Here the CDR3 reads CASSLGGVRVRETQYF. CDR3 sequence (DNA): TGTGCCAGCAGCCTCGGGGGAGTGCGGGTTCGAGAGACCCAGTACTTC.

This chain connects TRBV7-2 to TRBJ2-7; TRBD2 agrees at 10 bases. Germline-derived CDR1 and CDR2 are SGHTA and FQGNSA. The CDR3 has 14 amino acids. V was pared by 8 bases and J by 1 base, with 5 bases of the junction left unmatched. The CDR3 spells CASATLAGSYEQYF. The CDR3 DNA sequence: TGTGCCAGCGCGACACTAGCGGGGTCCTACGAGCAGTACTTC.

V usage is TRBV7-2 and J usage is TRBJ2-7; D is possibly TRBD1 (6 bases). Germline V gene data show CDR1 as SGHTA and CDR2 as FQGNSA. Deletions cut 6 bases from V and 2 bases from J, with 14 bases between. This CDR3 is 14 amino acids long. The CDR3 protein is CASRPPDSAYEQYF. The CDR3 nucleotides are TGTGCCAGCAGGCCACCGGACAGTGCCTACGAGCAGTACTTC.

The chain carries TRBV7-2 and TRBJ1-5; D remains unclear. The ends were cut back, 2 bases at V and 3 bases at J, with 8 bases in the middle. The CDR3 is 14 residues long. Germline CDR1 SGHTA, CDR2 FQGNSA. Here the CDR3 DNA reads TGTGCCAGCAGCTTAAGTCAGTTCAATCAGCCCCAGCATTTT. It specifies CASSLSQFNQPQHF.

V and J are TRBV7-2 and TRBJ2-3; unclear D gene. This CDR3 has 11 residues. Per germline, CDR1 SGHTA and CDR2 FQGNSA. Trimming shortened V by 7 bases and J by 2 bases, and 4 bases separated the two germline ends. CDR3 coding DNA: TGTGCCAGCAAATCCACAGATACGCAGTATTTT. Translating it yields CASKSTDTQYF.

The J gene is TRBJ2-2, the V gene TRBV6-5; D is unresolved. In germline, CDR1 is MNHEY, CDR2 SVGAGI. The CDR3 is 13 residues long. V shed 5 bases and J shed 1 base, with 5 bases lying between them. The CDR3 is CASSQMNTGELFF. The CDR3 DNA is TGTGCCAGCAGTCAGATGAACACCGGGGAGCTGTTTTTT.